One sample yielded the 7 T cell receptor beta chains listed below, sequenced in a study of coeliac disease. Generated by immunoSEQ multiplex PCR, the TCRdb table keeps only in-frame clones and is missing some. The table lists roughly 3,100 clones, 70% of them singletons, with 15% to 19% in the top ten. Specimen: intraepithelial lymphocytes from the gut. These receptors all stem from a man between 18 and 35 years old with celiac disease on a gluten-free diet.

The rearrangement uses TRBV7-2 and TRBJ1-6; maybe TRBD1 (5 bases). The germline CDR1 and CDR2 sequences are SGHTA and FQGNSA. With 3 bases removed from V and 6 bases from J, the gap between germline ends came to 6 bases. The CDR3 totals 13 residues. The CDR3 DNA sequence: TGTGCCAGCAGCTTCCAGGGTAATTCACCCCTCCACTTT. Amino acids: CASSFQGNSPLHF.

The chain employs TRBV6-5 and TRBJ1-5; D possibly corresponds to TRBD1 (6 bases). The CDR3 spans 12 residues. V gave up 6 bases and J gave up 6 bases, with 9 bases separating them. Germline V gives CDR1 MNHEY, CDR2 SVGAGI. The CDR3 DNA follows: TGTGCCAGCAGAAAAGGGGGTCAGCCCCAGCATTTT. As protein: CASRKGGQPQHF.

The chain combines TRBV2 with TRBJ2-1; TRBD2 matches 9 bases. The junction had 7 bases not matched to a gene; V was cut back by 4 bases and J by 9 bases. There are 14 residues in the CDR3. From germline, CDR1 is SNHLY and CDR2 FYNNEI. CDR3: CASSVQGAGGEQFF. The CDR3 nucleotides are TGTGCCAGCAGTGTTCAGGGAGCGGGGGGTGAGCAGTTCTTC.

V gene TRBV4-1 combines with J gene TRBJ2-5, with a weak D call TRBD2 (5 bases). The V gene's germline CDR1 is MGHRA and CDR2 YSYEKL. The CDR3 is 22 residues long. V was cut by 4 bases and J by 2 bases, with 35 bases left in between. The CDR3 DNA sequence: TGCGCCAGCAGCCGCCTATTTGCGGGTTCAACCCCGACCTTATATCCACAAGAGACCCAGTACTTC. Protein: CASSRLFAGSTPTLYPQETQYF.

This clone showed up just once. The chain is built from TRBV7-9 and TRBJ1-2; 7 nucleotides match TRBD1. V dropped 3 bases and J dropped 8; count of bases not matched to a gene: 12. This CDR3 is 15 amino acids long. In germline, CDR1 is SEHNR, CDR2 FQNEAQ (reference sequence). The CDR3 spells CASSFIGQAGYGYTF. CDR3 nucleotides: TGTGCCAGCAGCTTCATCGGACAGGCGGGTTACGGCTACACCTTC.

The chain carries TRBV28 and TRBJ1-1; D not certain. This CDR3 has 13 amino acids. V lost 6 bases and J lost 9, with 17 bases in between. The germline V gene encodes CDR1 MDHEN and CDR2 SYDVKM. Written as DNA, the CDR3 is TGTGCCAGCAGCACCAGCGGGCAGACAAAAGCTTTCTTT. This translates into CASSTSGQTKAFF.

The chain has TRBV6-4 and TRBJ1-3; 8 nucleotides align to TRBD1. V trimming: 1 base; J trimming: 0 bases; junction bases outside the gene matches: 8. Germline CDR1 is MRHNA and CDR2 is SNTAGT. The CDR3 runs to 18 residues. The CDR3 region is CASSDWGDRSFSGNTIYF. CDR3 nucleotide sequence: TGTGCCAGCAGTGACTGGGGGGACAGGTCATTCTCTGGAAACACCATATATTTT.